These 20 T cell receptor beta chains were all obtained from the same sample, sequenced in a study of shared clonotypes between healthy human individuals (dated by TCRdb to 2020 to 2022). CD8 naive samples consisted of CD45RO-negative cells that were positively selected for CCR7, yielding a CD45RA+CCR7+ population without TemRA cells. Libraries came from the immunoSEQ multiplex PCR assay. TCRdb retrieved this table from immuneACCESS and kept in-frame rearrangements only. Not all clones are present; in checked studies, unresolved V genes account for under half, and no reason is known for the remainder. The table for this sample lists approximately 1.9 million clones; 93% of them were counted only once. The biggest ten clones account for 1.5% to 2% of the sample. The material sequenced was naive CD8+ T cells from PBMCs. The sample's cell subset or site label is to be understood as: CD45RA+CCR7+. The receptors originated from a man between 18 and 35 years old in good health. Some clones in this sample may be carry-over from other donors' samples.

The chain carries TRBV18 and TRBJ2-5; the D gene is possibly TRBD1 (6 bases). The ends were cut back, 4 bases at V and 4 bases at J, with 10 bases in the middle. The CDR3 consists of 13 residues. Germline CDR1 is KGHSH and CDR2 is LQKENI. CDR3 amino acids: CASSLGTLETQYF. The DNA for the CDR3 is TGTGCCAGCTCACTTGGGACACTAGAGACCCAGTACTTC.

Only a few counts were recorded for this clone. V and J are TRBV4-1 and TRBJ1-3; D is uncertain. Germline V gene sequence: CDR1 MGHRA, CDR2 YSYEKL. Trimming pared 7 bases from V and 2 bases from J, leaving 9 bases between. This CDR3 contains 13 residues. The CDR3 protein is CASTLGAGNTIYF. Written as DNA, the CDR3 is TGCGCCAGCACGCTGGGCGCTGGAAACACCATATATTTT.

Details on this clone: Other DNA sequences in this specimen translate into the identical CDR3. The chain recombines TRBV19 with TRBJ1-5, with TRBD1 as a possible D gene (5 bases). The CDR3 loop spans 14 amino acids. V lost 6 bases and J 2 bases, leaving 11 bases between the germline ends. CDR1 and CDR2 (germline): LNHDA, SQIVND (reference sequence). The CDR3 reads CASSMGDGNQPQHF. The DNA of the CDR3 is TGTGCCAGTAGCATGGGGGATGGCAATCAGCCCCAGCATTTT.

The chain has TRBV2 and TRBJ2-5; 11 bases align to TRBD2. Germline CDR1 and CDR2: SNHLY and FYNNEI. The V gene end was trimmed by 5 bases and the J gene end by 5 bases; junction bases not matched to a gene: 7. The CDR3 covers 15 residues. The CDR3 loop is CASSPPGLAAETQYF. Written as DNA, the CDR3 is TGTGCCAGCAGTCCGCCGGGACTAGCGGCGGAGACCCAGTACTTC.

The V call is TRBV7-7, the J call TRBJ2-3; tentative D call: TRBD2 (5 bases). The CDR3 spans 15 residues. Deletions cut 1 base from V and 3 bases from J, with 11 bases between. The germline CDR1 and CDR2 sequences are SSHAT and FNYEAQ (reference sequence). CDR3 in amino acids: CASSLGYGVTDTQYF. As DNA, the CDR3 is TGTGCCAGCAGCTTAGGATACGGGGTTACAGATACGCAGTATTTT.

Only one count was recorded for this clone. The chain links TRBV19 to TRBJ2-3; TRBD2 matches 8 bases. This CDR3 comprises 16 residues. The J segment lost 4 bases and the V segment lost 6 bases, leaving 12 bases of the junction unmatched. The germline V gene has CDR1 LNHDA and CDR2 SQIVND (reference sequence). CDR3 coding DNA: TGTGCCAGTAGCCGACCGGGACTAGAGACCCCAGATACGCAGTATTTT. Protein product: CASSRPGLETPDTQYF.

The rearrangement links TRBV5-5 to TRBJ2-5, with D maybe TRBD1 (5 bases). Trimming took 3 bases from V and 4 from J, leaving 22 bases between them. The length of the CDR3 is 17 residues. Germline V gives CDR1 SGHKS, CDR2 YYEKEE (reference sequence). CDR3 loop: CASSSHQGRLIPETQYF. DNA of the CDR3: TGTGCCAGCAGCTCCCATCAGGGCAGGCTGATTCCAGAGACCCAGTACTTC.

The chain couples TRBV6-5 to TRBJ2-5; no clear D. Germline V gene lookup returns CDR1 MNHEY and CDR2 SVGAGI. Trimming removed 0 bases at V and 7 bases at J, with 15 bases between. The length of the CDR3 is 15 residues. Here the CDR3 DNA reads TGTGCCAGCAGTTACTCGGCTGGGGTGTTATCGACCCAGTACTTC. Translation: CASSYSAGVLSTQYF.

The chain couples TRBV21-1 to TRBJ2-7; the table's D call of TRBD2 was not tested on the DNA. TRBV21-1 counts as a pseudogene. The CDR3 totals 16 residues. CDR3 loop: CASSKGELATTRGKYF. In DNA, the CDR3 is TGTGCCAGCAGCAAAGGGGAACTAGCGACTACTCGCGGCAAGTACTTC.

The chain uses TRBV19 and TRBJ2-1; TRBD2 matches at 7 bases. CDR3 length: 15 amino acids. The germline gives CDR1 LNHDA, CDR2 SQIVND (reference sequence). The V gene end was trimmed by 6 bases and the J gene end by 3 bases; junction bases not matched to a gene: 8. CDR3 amino acids: CASSTGLVVYNEQFF. CDR3 coding DNA: TGTGCCAGTAGCACAGGACTAGTCGTCTACAATGAGCAGTTCTTC.

The V call is TRBV14, the J call TRBJ2-1, with D hard to call. This CDR3 spans 15 amino acids. The V gene's germline CDR1 is SGHDN and CDR2 FVKESK. Trimming removed 1 base at V and 3 bases at J, with 10 bases between. The CDR3 loop reads CASSQGEAFYNEQFF. In DNA form, the CDR3 reads TGTGCCAGCAGCCAAGGAGAAGCGTTCTACAATGAGCAGTTCTTC.

V gene TRBV2 combines with J gene TRBJ2-7; 10 bases are a match to TRBD2. CDR1 is SNHLY, CDR2 FYNNEI, per germline. The V and J ends lost 8 bases and 2 bases, in that order; junction bases with no gene match: 9. This CDR3 comprises 15 residues. The CDR3 nucleotides read TGTGCCAGCCGTCAAGGGCTAGCGGGGGCCTACGAGCAGTACTTC. It specifies CASRQGLAGAYEQYF.

The chain couples TRBV5-1 to TRBJ1-2; no clear D gene. CDR3 length: 15 amino acids. Germline-derived CDR1 and CDR2 are SGHRS and YFSETQ. Deletions cut 2 bases from V and 8 bases from J, with 19 bases between. The CDR3 here is CASSLLLGQEKGYTF. The CDR3 region has the DNA TGCGCCAGCAGCTTACTACTGGGCCAGGAAAAAGGCTACACCTTC. The entire variable domain, with the rest obtained from reference TRBV5-1 and TRBJ1-2, is as follows: KAGVTQTPRYLIKTRGQQVTLSCSPISGHRSVSWYQQTPGQGLQFLFEYFSETQRNKGNFPGRFSGRQFSNSRSEMNVSTLELGDSALYLCASSLLLGQEKGYTFGSGTRLTVV.

In regard to this clone: One end of the junction is discordant with germline, which a read error may explain. The genes are TRBV11-2 and TRBJ2-1; TRBD1 agrees at 7 bases. Germline-derived CDR1 and CDR2 are SGHAT and FQNNGV. There are 17 residues in the CDR3. CDR3 residues: CAGSPDREIRYRNEQFF. CDR3 nucleotides: TGTGCCGGCAGCCCAGACAGGGAAATTCGGTACCGCAATGAGCAGTTCTTC.

This chain uses TRBV30 with TRBJ2-1, with 7 nucleotides matching TRBD2. This CDR3 is built from 14 residues. In germline, CDR1 is GTSNPN, CDR2 SVGIG (reference sequence). V dropped 0 bases and J dropped 8; count of bases not matched to a gene: 7. This CDR3 is CAWSVGGRGHEQFF. DNA for the CDR3: TGTGCCTGGAGTGTTGGCGGGAGAGGCCATGAGCAGTTCTTC.

In this sample, this clone turned up once. The V gene is TRBV9, the J gene TRBJ1-2; TRBD1 might be the D (5 bases). V lost 0 bases, J lost 2 bases, and 11 bases lay in between. This CDR3 region has 15 residues. Germline V CDR1 and CDR2: SGDLS, YYNGEE. CDR3 residues: CASSVASGPNYGYTF. DNA of the CDR3: TGTGCCAGCAGCGTAGCATCGGGGCCCAACTATGGCTACACCTTC.

This sequence joins TRBV6-4 and TRBJ1-4; D possibly corresponds to TRBD1 (6 bases). Germline V gives CDR1 MRHNA, CDR2 SNTAGT. Trimming left V 0 bases short and J 8 bases short, with 16 bases between. CDR3 length: 16 amino acids. The CDR3 protein is CASSDSRGAGLEKLFF. The CDR3, as DNA: TGTGCCAGCAGTGACTCACGGGGGGCCGGCCTCGAAAAACTGTTTTTT.

V usage is TRBV27 and J usage is TRBJ2-2, with D possibly TRBD2 on 6 matching bases. Germline CDR1 MNHEY, CDR2 SMNVEV (reference sequence). V gave up 8 bases and J gave up 5 bases, with 18 bases separating them. The CDR3 covers 15 residues. CDR3 protein: CASSTGGVSTGELFF. As DNA, the CDR3 is TGTGCCAGCTCCACCGGAGGGGTATCGACCGGGGAGCTGTTTTTT.

The gene calls are TRBV6-1 and TRBJ1-1, with D perhaps TRBD1 (5 bases). Trimming removed 6 bases from V and 0 bases from J, with 11 bases in between. CDR1 and CDR2 (germline): MNHNS, SASEGT. CDR3 length: 14 amino acids. The CDR3 here is CASRGLGVNTEAFF. The CDR3 nucleotides read TGTGCCAGCAGAGGACTGGGGGTGAACACTGAAGCTTTCTTT.

The chain has TRBV19 and TRBJ2-2; maybe TRBD2 (6 bases). The germline V gene encodes CDR1 LNHDA and CDR2 SQIVND (reference sequence). V lost 8 bases and J 1 base, leaving 14 bases between the germline ends. CDR3 length equals 15 residues. The CDR3 protein is CASYDWRENTGELFF. CDR3 in DNA: TGTGCCAGTTATGACTGGCGGGAGAACACCGGGGAGCTGTTTTTT. Drawing the rest from reference TRBV19 and TRBJ2-2, the complete variable domain is DGGITQSPKYLFRKEGQNVTLSCEQNLNHDAMYWYRQDPGQGLRLIYYSQIVNDFQKGDIAEGYSVSREKKESFPLTVTSAQKNPTAFYLCASYDWRENTGELFFGEGSRLTVL.